This T cell receptor (beta chain) came from a study of T cell repertoires in MIS-A myocarditis (dated by TCRdb to between 2021 and 2023). TCRbeta CDR3 regions were amplified with the immunoSEQ bias-controlled multiplex PCR and sequenced at high throughput. Regarding the original processing steps: The immunoSEQ vendor pipeline collapsed and filtered CDR3 sequences to measure the abundance and frequency of each unique TCRbeta CDR3. Dominant CDR3 amino acid sequences were clustered with SARS-CoV-2-specific ImmuneCODE TCRbeta sequences by CD-HIT at a 90% global sequence identity threshold. A clone was classed as hyperexpanded at a frequency of 0.1 to 1 and as large at a frequency of 0.01 to 0.1. MiXCR was used to confirm CDR3 amino acid sequences and V and J gene assignments of dominant clones. The R stringdist package was used to compute Levenshtein distances between the patient clonotypes and the ImmuneCODE hits. TCRdb took this table from immuneACCESS and kept in-frame rearrangements with V and J called. Such tables lack part of the clones; where checked against another copy, unresolved V genes explain under half of the gap, and the rest is unexplained. V, J and clone size are those of that table, while D and trimming were read from the DNA. Across this sample there are roughly 14,000 clones, with around 74% seen only once. The ten largest clones take up roughly 61% of the sample.

The QIAamp DNA FFPE kit was used to extract genomic DNA from formalin-fixed paraffin-embedded autopsy tissue. The CDR3 spans 15 residues, from the cysteine through the phenylalanine. CDR3 DNA is the only sequence kept; it has 45 bases, read in frame from the first base. V loses 5 bases at its end and J loses 7 bases; junction bases beyond the gene matches: 8. The CDR1 and CDR2 encoded by the germline V gene (reference sequence) are SEHNR and FQNEAQ. With respect to this clone: No cognate antigen has been identified for it. Base qualities are not recorded, but no much larger clone differs from it by a single base.

The rearrangement joined TRBV7-9 to TRBJ2-7, and 13 junction bases match TRBD2. Sequencing used left ventricle heart tissue obtained at autopsy. The label giving this sample's cell subset or site can be read as: cardiac tissue sample (left or right ventricle, interventricular septum, or pericardium). This receptor was identified in a man younger than 30 with fulminant myocarditis from multisystem inflammatory syndrome in adults (MIS-A) after COVID-19. The CDR3 in this case is CASSPGTSGTGEQYF. The DNA sequence follows: TGTGCCAGCAGCCCAGGGACTAGCGGGACGGGTGAGCAGTACTTC.